This T cell receptor (beta chain) was sequenced in a study of cytomegalovirus exposure and HLA in healthy donors. It was with 60 Vbeta and 13 Jbeta primers that the PCR ran. Authors' methods: Later analysis identified approximately 88 million unique TCR beta chains, about 10 million shared. Assay used: immunoSEQ multiplex PCR; TCRdb lists only in-frame clones, some missing. V and J calls and clone size are as listed in that table; D and trimming were resolved from the DNA. Here the sample spans approximately 150,000 clones, around 79% being singletons. The length of the CDR3 is 13 residues. CDR1 is SGHTA and CDR2 is FQGNSA in the germline V gene. V shed 5 bases and J shed 1 base, with 8 bases lying between them. For this clone: The antigen remains undetermined.

General study points: Analyzed later, most CMV-associated TCR beta chains appeared HLA-restricted.

The sample consisted of PBMCs. V gene TRBV7-2 combines with J gene TRBJ1-1; possible D gene TRBD1, 6 bases. This TCR came from a man aged 30 to 45 in good health and CMV-seropositive. CDR3 DNA sequence: TGTGCCAGCAGCGCGGACAGGAACACTGAAGCTTTCTTT. Its protein is CASSADRNTEAFF.